This T cell receptor (beta chain) was captured by sequencing in a study of T cells in localized non-small cell lung cancer. Study-level findings and limits: Heterogeneity is still possible, as just one tumor region was sequenced. Tumor showed lower T cell clonality than uninvolved adjacent lung, where it was highest. Paired adjacent lung recovered a median approximately 57 of the top 100 tumor clones.

The CDR3 consists of 13 residues. With 3 bases clipped from V and 7 bases from J, the junction kept 3 bases outside the gene matches. The germline V gene has CDR1 SQVTM and CDR2 ANQGSEA. Concerning this clone: Its matching antigen is unknown.

Assay used: immunoSEQ multiplex PCR; TCRdb lists only in-frame clones, some missing. The sample includes roughly 24,000 clones, around nine tenths of them seen just once. The TCR comes from a man between 35 and 75 years old with stage I squamous cell lung carcinoma. The chain couples TRBV29-1 to TRBJ2-2; 9 nucleotides match TRBD1. Sequenced here: peripheral blood, sampled before any cancer treatment. The CDR3 loop is CSVEGQGRGELFF. In nucleotides, the CDR3 is TGCAGCGTTGAGGGACAGGGCCGCGGGGAGCTGTTTTTT.